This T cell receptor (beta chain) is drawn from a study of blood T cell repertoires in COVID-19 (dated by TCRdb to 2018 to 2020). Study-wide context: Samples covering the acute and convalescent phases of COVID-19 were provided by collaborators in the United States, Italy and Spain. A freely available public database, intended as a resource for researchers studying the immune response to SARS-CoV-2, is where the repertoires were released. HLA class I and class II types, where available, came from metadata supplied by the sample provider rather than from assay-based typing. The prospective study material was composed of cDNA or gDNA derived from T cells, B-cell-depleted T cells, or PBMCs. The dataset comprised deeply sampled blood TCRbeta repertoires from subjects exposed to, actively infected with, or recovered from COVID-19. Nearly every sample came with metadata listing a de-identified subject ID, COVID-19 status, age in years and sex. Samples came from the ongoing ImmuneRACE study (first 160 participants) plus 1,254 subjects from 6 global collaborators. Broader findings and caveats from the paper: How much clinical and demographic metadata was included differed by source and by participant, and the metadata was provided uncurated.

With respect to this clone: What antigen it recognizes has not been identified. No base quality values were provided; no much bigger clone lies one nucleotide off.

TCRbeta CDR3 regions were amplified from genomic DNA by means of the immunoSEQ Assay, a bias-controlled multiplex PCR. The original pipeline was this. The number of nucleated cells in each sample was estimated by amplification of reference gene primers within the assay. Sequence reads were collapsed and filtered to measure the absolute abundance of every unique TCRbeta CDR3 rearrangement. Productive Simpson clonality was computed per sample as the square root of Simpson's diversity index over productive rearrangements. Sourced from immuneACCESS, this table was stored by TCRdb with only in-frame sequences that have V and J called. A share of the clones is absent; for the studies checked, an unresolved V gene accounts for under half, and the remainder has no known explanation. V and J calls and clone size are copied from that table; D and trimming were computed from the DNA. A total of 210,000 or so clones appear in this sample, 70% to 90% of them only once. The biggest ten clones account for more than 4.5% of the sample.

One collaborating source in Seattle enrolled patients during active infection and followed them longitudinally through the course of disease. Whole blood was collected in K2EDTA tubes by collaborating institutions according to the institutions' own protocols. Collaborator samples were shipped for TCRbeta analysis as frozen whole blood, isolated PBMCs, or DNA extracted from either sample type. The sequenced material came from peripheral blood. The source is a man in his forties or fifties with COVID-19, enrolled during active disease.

The DNA reads TGTGCCAGCAGCGTAGACCCAGGCGGGTACGAGCAGTACTTC. Its amino acids are CASSVDPGGYEQYF. The sequence links TRBV9 to TRBJ2-7; possibly the D gene is TRBD2, per 5 matching bases. The CDR3 contains 14 residues, cysteine and phenylalanine counted. The sequence is cut down to CDR3 DNA, 42 bases in frame from base 1. V and J lose 0 bases and 4 bases, and a span of 11 bases separates them. As encoded in the germline V gene, CDR1 is SGDLS while CDR2 is YYNGEE.